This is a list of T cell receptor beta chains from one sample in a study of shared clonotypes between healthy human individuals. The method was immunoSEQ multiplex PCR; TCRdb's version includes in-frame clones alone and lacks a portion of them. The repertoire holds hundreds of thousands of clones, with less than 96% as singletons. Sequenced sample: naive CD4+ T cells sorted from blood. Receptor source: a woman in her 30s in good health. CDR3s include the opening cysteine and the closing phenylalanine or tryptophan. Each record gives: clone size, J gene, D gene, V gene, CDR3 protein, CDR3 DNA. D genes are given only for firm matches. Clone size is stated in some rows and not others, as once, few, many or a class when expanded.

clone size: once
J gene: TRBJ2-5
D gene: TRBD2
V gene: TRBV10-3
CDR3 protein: CAISGAGAEETQYF
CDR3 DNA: TGTGCCATCAGTGGGGCGGGAGCGGAAGAGACCCAGTACTTC

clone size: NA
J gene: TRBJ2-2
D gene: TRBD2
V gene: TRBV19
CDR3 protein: CASSRDKRVLAGVNTGELFF
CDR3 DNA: TGTGCCAGTAGTAGGGACAAGAGAGTACTAGCGGGTGTGAACACCGGGGAGCTGTTTTTT

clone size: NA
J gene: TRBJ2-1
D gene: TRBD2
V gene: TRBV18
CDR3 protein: CASSPGTSGSSYNEQFF
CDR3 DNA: TGTGCCAGCTCACCTGGGACTAGCGGGAGCTCCTACAATGAGCAGTTCTTC

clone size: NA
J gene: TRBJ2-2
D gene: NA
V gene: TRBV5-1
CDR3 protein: CASSFLTDSPGELFF
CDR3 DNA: TGCGCCAGCAGCTTTCTTACGGACAGTCCGGGGGAGCTGTTTTTT

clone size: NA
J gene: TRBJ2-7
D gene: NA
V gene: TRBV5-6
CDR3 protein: CASSLLGLDVGYEQYF
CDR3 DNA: TGTGCCAGCAGCTTGTTGGGACTCGACGTGGGGTACGAGCAGTACTTC

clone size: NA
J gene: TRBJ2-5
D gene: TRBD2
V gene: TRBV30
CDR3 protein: CAWRTSGGIQETQYF
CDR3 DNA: TGTGCCTGGAGGACTAGCGGGGGAATCCAAGAGACCCAGTACTTC

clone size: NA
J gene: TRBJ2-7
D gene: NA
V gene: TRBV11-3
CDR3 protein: CASSPGTLSLRDEQYF
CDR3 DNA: TGTGCCAGCAGCCCAGGGACCCTATCATTGCGGGACGAGCAGTACTTC

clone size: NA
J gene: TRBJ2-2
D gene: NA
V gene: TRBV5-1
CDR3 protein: CASSLVAGDTGELFF
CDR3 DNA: TGCGCCAGCAGCTTGGTTGCAGGGGACACCGGGGAGCTGTTTTTT

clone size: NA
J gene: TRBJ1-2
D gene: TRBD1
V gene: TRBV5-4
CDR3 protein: CASRNAGTGGDYGYTF
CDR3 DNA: TGTGCCAGCAGAAACGCCGGGACAGGGGGTGACTATGGCTACACCTTC

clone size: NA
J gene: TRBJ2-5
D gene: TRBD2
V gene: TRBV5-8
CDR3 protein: CASSEQGLAKGETQYF
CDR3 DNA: TGTGCCAGCAGCGAACAGGGACTAGCGAAAGGGGAGACCCAGTACTTC

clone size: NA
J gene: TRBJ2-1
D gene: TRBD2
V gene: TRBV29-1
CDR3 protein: CSVGGRATNEQFF
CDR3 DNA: TGCAGCGTTGGCGGGAGGGCCACGAATGAGCAGTTCTTC

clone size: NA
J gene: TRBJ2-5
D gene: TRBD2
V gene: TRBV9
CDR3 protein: CASSVGLAGVTYQETQYF
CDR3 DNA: TGTGCCAGCAGCGTAGGACTAGCGGGAGTTACGTACCAAGAGACCCAGTACTTC

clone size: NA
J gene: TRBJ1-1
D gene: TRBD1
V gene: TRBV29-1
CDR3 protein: CSVQPTGGEGAFF
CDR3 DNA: TGCAGCGTCCAGCCTACAGGGGGCGAGGGAGCTTTCTTT

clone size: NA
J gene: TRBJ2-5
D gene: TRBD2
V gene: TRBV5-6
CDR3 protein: CASSLLGGEETQYF
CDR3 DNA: TGTGCCAGCAGCTTACTGGGGGGGGAAGAGACCCAGTACTTC

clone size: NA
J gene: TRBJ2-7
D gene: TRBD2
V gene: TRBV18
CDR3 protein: CASSPSTGTSGRHEQYF
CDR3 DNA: TGTGCCAGCTCACCCTCAACCGGAACTAGCGGGAGACACGAGCAGTACTTC

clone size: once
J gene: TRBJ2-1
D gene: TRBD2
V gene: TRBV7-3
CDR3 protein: CASSLTLAGGHEQFF
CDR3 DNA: TGTGCCAGCAGCTTAACGCTAGCGGGAGGGCACGAGCAGTTCTTC

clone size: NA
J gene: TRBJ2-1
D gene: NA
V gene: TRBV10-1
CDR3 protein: CASSSQGGAYNEQFF
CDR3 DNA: TGCGCCAGCAGCTCACAGGGAGGTGCCTACAATGAGCAGTTCTTC

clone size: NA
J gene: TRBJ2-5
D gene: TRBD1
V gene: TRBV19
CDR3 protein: CASGQRGQGPKGGTQYF
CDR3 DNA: TGTGCCAGCGGGCAGAGGGGACAGGGACCGAAGGGAGGGACCCAGTACTTC

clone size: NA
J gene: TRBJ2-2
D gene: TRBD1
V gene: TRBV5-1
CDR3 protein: CASSWMDRLRQESGELFF
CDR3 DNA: TGCGCCAGCAGCTGGATGGACAGGTTAAGACAAGAATCTGGGGAGCTGTTTTTT

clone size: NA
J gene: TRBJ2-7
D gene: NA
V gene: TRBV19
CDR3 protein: CASSIAPDSPYEQYF
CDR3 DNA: TGTGCCAGTAGTATAGCCCCGGACAGCCCCTACGAGCAGTACTTC

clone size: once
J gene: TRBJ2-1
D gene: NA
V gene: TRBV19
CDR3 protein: CASSIADSSYNEQFF
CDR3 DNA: TGTGCCAGTAGCATAGCGGACAGCTCCTACAATGAGCAGTTCTTC

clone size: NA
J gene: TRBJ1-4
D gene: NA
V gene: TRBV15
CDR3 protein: CATSRDLDSPEKLFF
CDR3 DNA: TGTGCCACCAGCAGAGATCTAGACAGTCCGGAAAAACTGTTTTTT

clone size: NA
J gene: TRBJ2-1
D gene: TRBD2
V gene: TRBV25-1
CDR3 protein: CASSELAGGSYNEQFF
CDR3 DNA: TGTGCCAGCAGTGAATTAGCGGGAGGGTCCTACAATGAGCAGTTCTTC

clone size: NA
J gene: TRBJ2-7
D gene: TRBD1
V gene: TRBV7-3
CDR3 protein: CASSPHPGQGYEQYF
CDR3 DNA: TGTGCCAGCAGCCCCCACCCGGGACAGGGCTACGAGCAGTACTTC

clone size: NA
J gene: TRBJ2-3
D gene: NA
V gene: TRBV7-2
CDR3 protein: CASSATDTQYF
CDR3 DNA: TGTGCCAGCAGCGCCACAGATACGCAGTATTTT

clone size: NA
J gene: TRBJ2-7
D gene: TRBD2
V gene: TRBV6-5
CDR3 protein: CASSPGLGGYEQYF
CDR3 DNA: TGCGCCAGCAGTCCGGGACTAGGGGGCTACGAGCAGTACTTC

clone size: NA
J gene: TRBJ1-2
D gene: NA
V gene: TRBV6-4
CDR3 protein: CASSVTRPVYGYTF
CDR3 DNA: TGTGCCAGCAGTGTTACCCGGCCGGTTTATGGCTACACCTTC

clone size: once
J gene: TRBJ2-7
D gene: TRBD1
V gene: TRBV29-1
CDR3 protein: CSVQTGGVHEQYF
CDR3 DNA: TGCAGCGTTCAGACAGGGGGGGTCCACGAGCAGTACTTC

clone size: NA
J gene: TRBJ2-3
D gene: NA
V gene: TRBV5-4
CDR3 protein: CASSLDSTAGTDTQYF
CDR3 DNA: TGTGCCAGCAGCTTGGACAGTACAGCTGGAACAGATACGCAGTATTTT

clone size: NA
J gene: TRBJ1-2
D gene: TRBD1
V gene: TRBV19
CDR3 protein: CASSKDPGQGVHGYTF
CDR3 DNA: TGTGCCAGTAGTAAGGATCCTGGACAGGGTGTTCATGGCTACACCTTC

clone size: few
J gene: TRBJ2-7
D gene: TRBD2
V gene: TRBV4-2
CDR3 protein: CASSQDGLAGYEQYF
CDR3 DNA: TGTGCCAGCAGCCAAGACGGACTAGCGGGTTACGAGCAGTACTTC

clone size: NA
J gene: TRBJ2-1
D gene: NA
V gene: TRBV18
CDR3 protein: CASALGTGNEQFF
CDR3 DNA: TGTGCCAGCGCCCTCGGCACGGGGAATGAGCAGTTCTTC

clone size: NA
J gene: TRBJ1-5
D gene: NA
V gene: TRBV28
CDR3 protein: CASRSGPPRQPQHF
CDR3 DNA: TGTGCCAGCAGATCGGGACCCCCGAGGCAGCCCCAGCATTTT

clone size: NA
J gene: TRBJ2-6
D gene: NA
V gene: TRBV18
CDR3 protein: CASSKGTGANVLTF
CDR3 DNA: TGTGCCAGCTCTAAAGGGACCGGGGCCAACGTCCTGACTTTC

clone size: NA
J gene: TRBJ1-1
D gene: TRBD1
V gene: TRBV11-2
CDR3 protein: CASRPGTGWNTEAFF
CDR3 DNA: TGTGCCAGCAGGCCCGGGACAGGGTGGAACACTGAAGCTTTCTTT

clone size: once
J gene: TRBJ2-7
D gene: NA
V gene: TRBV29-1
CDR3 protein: CSMLRGLDEQYF
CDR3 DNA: TGCAGCATGTTAAGGGGATTGGACGAGCAGTACTTC

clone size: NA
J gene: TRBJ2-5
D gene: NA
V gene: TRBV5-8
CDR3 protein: CASSFRFKETQYF
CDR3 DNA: TGTGCCAGCAGTTTTAGGTTCAAAGAGACCCAGTACTTC

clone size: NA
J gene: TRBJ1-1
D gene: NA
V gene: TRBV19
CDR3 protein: CASSKHRQSNTEAFF
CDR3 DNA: TGTGCCAGCTCGAAGCATCGGCAGTCGAACACTGAAGCTTTCTTT

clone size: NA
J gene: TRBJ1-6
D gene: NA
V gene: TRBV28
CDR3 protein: CASTNPVGNSPLHF
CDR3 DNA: TGTGCCAGCACCAATCCCGTAGGGAATTCACCCCTCCACTTT

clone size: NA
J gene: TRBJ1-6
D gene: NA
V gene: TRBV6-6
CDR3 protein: CASSPPGVLLHF
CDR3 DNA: TGTGCCAGCAGTCCTCCGGGGGTACTCCTCCACTTT